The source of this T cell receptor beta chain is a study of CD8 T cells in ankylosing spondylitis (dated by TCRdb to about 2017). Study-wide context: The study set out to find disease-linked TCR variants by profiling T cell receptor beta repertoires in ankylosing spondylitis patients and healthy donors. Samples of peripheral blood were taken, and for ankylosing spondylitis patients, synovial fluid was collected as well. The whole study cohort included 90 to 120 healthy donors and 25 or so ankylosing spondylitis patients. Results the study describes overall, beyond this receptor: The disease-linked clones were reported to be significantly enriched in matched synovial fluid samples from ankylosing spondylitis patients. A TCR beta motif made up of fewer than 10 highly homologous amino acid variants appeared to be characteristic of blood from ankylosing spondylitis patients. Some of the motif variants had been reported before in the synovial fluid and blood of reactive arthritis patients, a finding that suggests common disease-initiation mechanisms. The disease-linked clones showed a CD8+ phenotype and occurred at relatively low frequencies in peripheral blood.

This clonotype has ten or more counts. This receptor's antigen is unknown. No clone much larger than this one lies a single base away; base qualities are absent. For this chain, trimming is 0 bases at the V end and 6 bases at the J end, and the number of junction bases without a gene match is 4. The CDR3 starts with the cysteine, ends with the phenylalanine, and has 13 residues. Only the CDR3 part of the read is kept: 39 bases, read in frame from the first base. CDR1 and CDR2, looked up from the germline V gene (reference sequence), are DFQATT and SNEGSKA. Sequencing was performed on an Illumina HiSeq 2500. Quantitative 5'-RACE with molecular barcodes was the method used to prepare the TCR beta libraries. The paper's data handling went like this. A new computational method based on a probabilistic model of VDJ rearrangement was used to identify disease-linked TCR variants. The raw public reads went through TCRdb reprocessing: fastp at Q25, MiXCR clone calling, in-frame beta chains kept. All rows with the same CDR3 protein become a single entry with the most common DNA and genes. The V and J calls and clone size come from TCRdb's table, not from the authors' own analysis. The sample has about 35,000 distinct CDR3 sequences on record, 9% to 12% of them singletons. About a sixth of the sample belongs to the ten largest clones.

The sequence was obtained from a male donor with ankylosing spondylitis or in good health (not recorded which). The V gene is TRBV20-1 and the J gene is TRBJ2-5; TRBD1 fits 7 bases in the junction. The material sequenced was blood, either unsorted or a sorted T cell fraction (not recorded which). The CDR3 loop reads CSARDEGQQTQYF. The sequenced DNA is TGCAGTGCTAGAGATGAGGGACAGCAGACCCAGTACTTC.